This T cell receptor (beta chain) was captured by sequencing in a study of cytomegalovirus exposure and HLA in healthy donors. PCR primers comprised 60 Vbeta and 13 Jbeta primers. Using immunoSEQ multiplex PCR, the repertoire was profiled, and TCRdb retains in-frame clones only, with some absent. Of fewer than 150,000 clones listed, approximately 74% are singletons. Material: PBMCs. The sequence came from a middle-aged woman in good health and CMV-seropositive.

The CDR3 coding sequence is TGCGCCAGCAGCTTGTTGGGGGGGGATAACACTGAAGCTTTCTTT. It translates to CASSLLGGDNTEAFF. The chain uses TRBV5-1 and TRBJ1-1; weak D call: TRBD1 (5 bases). The CDR3 runs 15 residues. V gave up 1 base and J gave up 2 bases, with 12 bases separating them. The germline gives CDR1 SGHRS, CDR2 YFSETQ. Variable domain in full (rest from reference TRBV5-1 and TRBJ1-1): KAGVTQTPRYLIKTRGQQVTLSCSPISGHRSVSWYQQTPGQGLQFLFEYFSETQRNKGNFPGRFSGRQFSNSRSEMNVSTLELGDSALYLCASSLLGGDNTEAFFGQGTRLTVV.